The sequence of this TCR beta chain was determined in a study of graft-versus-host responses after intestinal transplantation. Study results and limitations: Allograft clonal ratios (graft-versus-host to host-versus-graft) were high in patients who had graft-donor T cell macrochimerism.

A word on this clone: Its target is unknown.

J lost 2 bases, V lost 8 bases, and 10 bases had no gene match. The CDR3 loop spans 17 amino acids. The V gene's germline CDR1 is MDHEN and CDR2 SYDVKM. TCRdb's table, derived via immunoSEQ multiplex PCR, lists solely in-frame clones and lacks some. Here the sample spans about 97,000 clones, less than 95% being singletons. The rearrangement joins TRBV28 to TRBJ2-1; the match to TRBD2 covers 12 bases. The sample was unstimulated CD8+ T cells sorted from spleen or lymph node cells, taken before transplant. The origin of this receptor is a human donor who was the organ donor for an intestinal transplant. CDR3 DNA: TGTGCCAGCTCGACTAGCGGGAGCCCGGGGCCCTACAATGAGCAGTTCTTC. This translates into CASSTSGSPGPYNEQFF.